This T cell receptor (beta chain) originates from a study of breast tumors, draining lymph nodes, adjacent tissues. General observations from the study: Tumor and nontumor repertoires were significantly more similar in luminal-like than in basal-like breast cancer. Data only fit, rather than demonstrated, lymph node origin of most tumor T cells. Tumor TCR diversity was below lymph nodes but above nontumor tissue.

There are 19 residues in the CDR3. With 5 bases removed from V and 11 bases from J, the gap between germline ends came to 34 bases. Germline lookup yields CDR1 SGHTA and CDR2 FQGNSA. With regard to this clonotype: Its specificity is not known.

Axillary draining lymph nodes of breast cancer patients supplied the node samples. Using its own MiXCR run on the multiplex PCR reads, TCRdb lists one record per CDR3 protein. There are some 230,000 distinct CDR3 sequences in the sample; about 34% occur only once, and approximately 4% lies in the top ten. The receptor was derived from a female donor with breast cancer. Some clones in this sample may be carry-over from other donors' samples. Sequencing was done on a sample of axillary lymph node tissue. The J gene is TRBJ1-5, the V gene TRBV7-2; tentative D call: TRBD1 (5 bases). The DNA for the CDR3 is TGTGCCAGCAGCCAAGATCTGGCTAGCGGGAGGGACGGACGAGAGACCCAGCATTTT. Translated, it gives CASSQDLASGRDGRETQHF. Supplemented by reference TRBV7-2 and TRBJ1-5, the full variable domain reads GAGVSQSPSNKVTEKGKDVELRCDPISGHTALYWYRQSLGQGLEFLIYFQGNSAPDKSGLPSDRFSAERTGGSVSTLTIQRTQQEDSAVYLCASSQDLASGRDGRETQHFGDGTRLSIL.